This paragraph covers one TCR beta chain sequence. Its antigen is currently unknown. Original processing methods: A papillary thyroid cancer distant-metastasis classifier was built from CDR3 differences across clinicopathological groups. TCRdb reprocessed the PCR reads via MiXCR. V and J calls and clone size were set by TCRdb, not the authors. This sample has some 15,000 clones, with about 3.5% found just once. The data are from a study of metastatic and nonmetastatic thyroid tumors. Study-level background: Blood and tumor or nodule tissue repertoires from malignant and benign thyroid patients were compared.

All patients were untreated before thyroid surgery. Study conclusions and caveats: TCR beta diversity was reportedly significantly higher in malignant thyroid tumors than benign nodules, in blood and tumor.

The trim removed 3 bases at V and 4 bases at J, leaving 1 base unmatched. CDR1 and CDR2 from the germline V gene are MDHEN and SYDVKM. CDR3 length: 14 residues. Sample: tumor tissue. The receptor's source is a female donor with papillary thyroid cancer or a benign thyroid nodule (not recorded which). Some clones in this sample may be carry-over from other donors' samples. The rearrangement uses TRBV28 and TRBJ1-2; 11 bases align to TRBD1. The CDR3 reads CASSLGTGGYGYTF. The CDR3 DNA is TGTGCCAGCAGTTTGGGGACAGGGGGCTATGGCTACACCTTC.